This paragraph covers one TCR beta chain sequence. Within the sample, other DNA sequences also encode this same CDR3. The data stem from a study of T cell responses to AZD1222 COVID-19 vaccine. TCRdb's copy holds only in-frame clones and misses some; the assay was immunoSEQ multiplex PCR. The sample lists 100,000 to 110,000 clones, about 90% occurring once. V shed 5 bases and J shed 4 bases, with 11 bases lying between them. CDR3 length: 13 residues. This material consisted of peripheral blood, taken on day 0 of MenACWY control vaccination. This sequence joins TRBV12-3 or TRBV12-4 and TRBJ1-1, with no clear D. The source is an adult in good health. CDR3 loop: CASSPRGGTEAFF. In DNA, the CDR3 is TGTGCCAGCAGTCCGCGGGGTGGCACTGAAGCTTTCTTT.